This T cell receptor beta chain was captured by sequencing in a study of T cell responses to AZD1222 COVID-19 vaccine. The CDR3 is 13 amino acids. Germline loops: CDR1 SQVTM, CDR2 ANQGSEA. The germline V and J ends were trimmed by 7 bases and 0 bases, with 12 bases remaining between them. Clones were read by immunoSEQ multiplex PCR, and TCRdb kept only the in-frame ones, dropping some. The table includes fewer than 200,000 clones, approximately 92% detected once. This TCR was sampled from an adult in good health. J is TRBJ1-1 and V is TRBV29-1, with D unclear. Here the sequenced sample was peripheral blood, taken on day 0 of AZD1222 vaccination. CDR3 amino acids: CSASGSMNTEAFF. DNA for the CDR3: TGCAGCGCCTCGGGATCCATGAACACTGAAGCTTTCTTT. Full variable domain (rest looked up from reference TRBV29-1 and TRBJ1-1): SAVISQKPSRDICQRGTSLTIQCQVDSQVTMMFWYRQQPGQSLTLIATANQGSEATYESGFVIDKFPISRPNLTFSTLTVSNMSPEDSSIYLCSASGSMNTEAFFGQGTRLTVV.